The 30 T cell receptor beta chains listed next were all sequenced from one sample in a study of beta chain features in type 1 diabetes. Reverse transcription of all isolated RNA meant that expressed TCRB transcripts were sequenced. Only in-frame clones appear in the TCRdb table, and some are missing; sequencing was by immunoSEQ multiplex PCR. The data hold 100,000 to 150,000 clones, with approximately 15% observed a single time. The antigens these receptors bind are not known. Study results and caveats: TCRB CDR3 length was moderately but significantly reduced in all four CD4+ subsets of Type 1 diabetes patients.

The sequenced sample consisted of central memory CD4+ T cells from blood. The receptors shown here come from a man aged 18 to 35 with type 1 diabetes.

With regard to this clone: An end of the junction does not agree with germline; a read error may underlie this. The chain carries TRBV29-1 and TRBJ1-5; 7 bases are shared with TRBD1. The length of the CDR3 is 16 residues. Germline V gene lookup returns CDR1 SQVTM and CDR2 ANQGSEA. CDR3 amino acids: CSIEGWRGRIFQPQHF. In nucleotides, the CDR3 is TGCAGCATTGAGGGGTGGAGGGGGCGGATATTTCAGCCCCAGCATTTT.

The genes are TRBV30 and TRBJ2-3; the D is unclear. This CDR3 is built from 16 residues. Trimming took 0 bases from V and 1 from J, leaving 14 bases between them. Germline lookup yields CDR1 GTSNPN and CDR2 SVGIG (reference sequence). For the CDR3, the DNA is TGTGCCTGGAGTGTTCGACTTTCTACGGGCACAGATACGCAGTATTTT. Its protein product is CAWSVRLSTGTDTQYF.

This clone was seen repeatedly, ten times or more. This rearrangement joins TRBV7-2 to TRBJ1-5; 7 nucleotides align to TRBD1. The CDR3 sequence is 14 residues long. The J segment lost 7 bases and the V segment lost 3 bases, leaving 6 bases of the junction unmatched. Germline-derived CDR1 and CDR2 are SGHTA and FQGNSA. The CDR3 DNA is TGTGCCAGCAGCTTGACAGGGATCGGGCAGCCCCAGCATTTT. Amino acids: CASSLTGIGQPQHF.

The chain has TRBV2 and TRBJ2-3; TRBD2 agrees at 10 bases. The junction had 1 base not matched to a gene; V was cut back by 7 bases and J by 0 bases. This CDR3 is built from 14 residues. Looked up from germline, CDR1 is SNHLY and CDR2 is FYNNEI. The CDR3 nucleotides are TGTGCCAGCATGGGACTAGCGAGCACAGATACGCAGTATTTT. This codes for CASMGLASTDTQYF.

This chain links TRBV5-1 with TRBJ2-2; a weak D match, TRBD1 (6 bases). Germline V gives CDR1 SGHRS, CDR2 YFSETQ. V lost 5 bases to trimming and J lost 5 bases, with 16 bases between them. The CDR3 has 15 residues. The CDR3 loop reads CASRPDSRETGELFF. CDR3 DNA sequence: TGCGCCAGCAGACCGGACAGTAGGGAGACCGGGGAGCTGTTTTTT.

The V and J genes are TRBV7-9 and TRBJ1-5, with 8 nucleotides matching TRBD1. The CDR3 contains 16 residues. In germline, CDR1 is SEHNR, CDR2 FQNEAQ (reference sequence). V dropped 5 bases and J dropped 2; count of bases not matched to a gene: 8. CDR3 sequence (DNA): TGTGCCAGCAGCCCCTGGACAGGGATAGGCAATCAGCCCCAGCATTTT. It encodes CASSPWTGIGNQPQHF. The full variable domain, its missing parts supplied by reference TRBV7-9 and TRBJ1-5, is DTGVSQNPRHKITKRGQNVTFRCDPISEHNRLYWYRQTLGQGPEFLTYFQNEAQLEKSRLLSDRFSAERPKGSFSTLEIQRTEQGDSAMYLCASSPWTGIGNQPQHFGDGTRLSIL.

This clone was found a few times. Other DNA sequences within the sample encode an identical CDR3. The chain has TRBV29-1 and TRBJ1-2; 7 bases are a match to TRBD1. V was pared by 7 bases and J by 3 bases, with 8 bases of the junction left unmatched. The CDR3 loop spans 13 amino acids. The germline V gene has CDR1 SQVTM and CDR2 ANQGSEA. CDR3 in DNA: TGCAGCGCTCGACAGGGTGGGGACTATGGCTACACCTTC. Translated, it gives CSARQGGDYGYTF.

J is TRBJ2-3 and V is TRBV14; TRBD2 agrees at 13 bases. V shed 4 bases, J shed 2 bases, and the junction held 6 bases outside the gene matches. The CDR3 totals 17 residues. In germline, CDR1 is SGHDN, CDR2 FVKESK. CDR3 sequence reads: CASSLGLAGVFTDTQYF. The CDR3 DNA reads TGTGCCAGCAGCCTAGGACTAGCGGGAGTGTTCACAGATACGCAGTATTTT.

This clone was counted between two and nine times. The rearrangement joins TRBV30 to TRBJ1-1; D not resolved. The CDR3 has 13 amino acids. Germline lookup yields CDR1 GTSNPN and CDR2 SVGIG (reference sequence). V dropped 5 bases and J dropped 1 base, with 11 bases sitting between them. In DNA form, the CDR3 reads TGTGCCTGGCAGGCGGGCGCGAACACTGAAGCTTTCTTT. As protein: CAWQAGANTEAFF.

J is TRBJ2-5 and V is TRBV6-1; D possibly corresponds to TRBD1 (6 bases). Trimming cost V 2 bases and J 9 bases, with 13 bases left between them. The CDR3 has 13 residues. Per germline, CDR1 MNHNS and CDR2 SASEGT. The CDR3 spells CASSEITQGSQYF. In DNA form, the CDR3 reads TGTGCCAGCAGTGAAATTACCCAGGGGTCCCAGTACTTC.

This clone has more than one count but fewer than ten. The rearrangement uses TRBV4-2 and TRBJ2-4; maybe TRBD1 (6 bases). V was trimmed by 0 bases and J by 7 bases, leaving 7 bases between them. In germline, CDR1 is LGHNA, CDR2 YNFKEQ. This CDR3 has 13 residues. The CDR3 spells CASSQERGNIQYF. The CDR3 DNA follows: TGTGCCAGCAGCCAAGAGAGGGGGAACATTCAGTACTTC.

In its sample, this clone was seen a few times. The chain joins TRBV14 to TRBJ2-1, with TRBD2 matching over 10 bases. Germline V lookup: CDR1 SGHDN, CDR2 FVKESK. J gave up 0 bases and V 3 bases, and 11 bases lay outside the gene matches. The CDR3 totals 19 residues. The CDR3 sequence: CASSHRTSGVPISYNEQFF. The CDR3 nucleotides are TGTGCCAGCAGCCACCGGACTAGCGGAGTACCTATCTCCTACAATGAGCAGTTCTTC.

The chain uses TRBV11-2 and TRBJ1-1; D gene unclear. CDR1 and CDR2 (germline): SGHAT, FQNNGV. V dropped 6 bases and J dropped 0 bases, with 8 bases sitting between them. The CDR3 totals 13 residues. DNA for the CDR3: TGTGCCAGCAGGTTCTCCCTGAACACTGAAGCTTTCTTT. This gives the protein CASRFSLNTEAFF. Based on the CDR3 plus reference TRBV11-2 and TRBJ1-1, the full variable domain is EAGVAQSPRYKIIEKRQSVAFWCNPISGHATLYWYQQILGQGPKLLIQFQNNGVVDDSQLPKDRFSAERLKGVDSTLKIQPAKLEDSAVYLCASRFSLNTEAFFGQGTRLTVV.

V gene TRBV14 combines with J gene TRBJ2-5, with D possibly TRBD2 on 6 matching bases. V shed 4 bases and J shed 2 bases, with 14 bases lying between them. The CDR3 has 15 residues. Germline assignment: CDR1 SGHDN and CDR2 FVKESK. This chain's CDR3 is CASSPSLAGQETQYF. The CDR3 nucleotides are TGTGCCAGCAGCCCTTCCTTGGCGGGACAAGAGACCCAGTACTTC.

This clone was picked up a small number of times. The CDR3 DNA reads TGTGCCAGCAGTGGAGCAGGGTTAGCCGGGGAGCTGTTTTTT. Amino acid sequence: CASSGAGLAGELFF. The gene calls are TRBV2 and TRBJ2-2; TRBD1 might be the D (5 bases). V was cut by 4 bases and J by 6 bases, with 12 bases left in between. The CDR3 runs 14 residues. CDR1 and CDR2 (germline): SNHLY, FYNNEI.

The chain is built from TRBV11-2 and TRBJ2-5; the D gene is possibly TRBD1 (6 bases). The ends were cut back, 0 bases at V and 10 bases at J, with 12 bases in the middle. CDR3 length equals 13 residues. Germline V CDR1 and CDR2: SGHAT, FQNNGV. The CDR3 nucleotides are TGTGCCAGCAGCTTAGATCAGGGGACGGACCAGTACTTC. Its protein product is CASSLDQGTDQYF. The entire variable domain, with the rest obtained from reference TRBV11-2 and TRBJ2-5, is as follows: EAGVAQSPRYKIIEKRQSVAFWCNPISGHATLYWYQQILGQGPKLLIQFQNNGVVDDSQLPKDRFSAERLKGVDSTLKIQPAKLEDSAVYLCASSLDQGTDQYFGPGTRLLVL.

The V and J genes are TRBV20-1 and TRBJ2-1; possible D gene TRBD1, 5 bases. The CDR3 runs to 11 residues. CDR1 is DFQATT, CDR2 SNEGSKA, per germline (reference sequence). The V gene lost 1 base and the J gene lost 9 bases, with 7 bases spanning the gap. CDR3 DNA: TGCAGTGCTAGAGGGGGCGCTGAGCAGTTCTTC. This encodes CSARGGAEQFF.

The genes are TRBV7-2 and TRBJ2-3; 7 nucleotides align to TRBD2. CDR3 length: 13 amino acids. Germline CDR1 reads SGHTA; CDR2 reads FQGNSA. The junction had 11 bases not matched to a gene; V was cut back by 11 bases and J by 6 bases. CDR3 protein: CASTGGRFDTQYF. CDR3 in DNA: TGTGCCTCGACTGGCGGGAGATTCGATACGCAGTATTTT. The variable domain in full, completed from reference TRBV7-2 and TRBJ2-3, reads GAGVSQSPSNKVTEKGKDVELRCDPISGHTALYWYRQSLGQGLEFLIYFQGNSAPDKSGLPSDRFSAERTGGSVSTLTIQRTQQEDSAVYLCASTGGRFDTQYFGPGTRLTVL.

The chain joins TRBV7-2 to TRBJ1-6; D remains unclear. This CDR3 has 16 amino acids. V gave up 0 bases and J gave up 8 bases, with 14 bases separating them. Germline CDR1 is SGHTA and CDR2 is FQGNSA. DNA for the CDR3: TGTGCCAGCAGCTTAGCGAGTTTGGGTCTTGATTCACCCCTCCACTTT. As protein: CASSLASLGLDSPLHF.

The chain recombines TRBV19 with TRBJ2-7, with a possible D match to TRBD1 (6 bases). Trimming took 11 bases from V and 3 from J, leaving 14 bases between them. Germline CDR1 is LNHDA and CDR2 is SQIVND (reference sequence). The CDR3 runs 12 residues. In DNA form, the CDR3 reads TGTGCCTCCAGGGGAGCTGGCTACGAGCAGTACTTC. Amino acid sequence: CASRGAGYEQYF.

A few counts support this clone. J is TRBJ2-1 and V is TRBV7-9; no clear D gene. V gave up 4 bases and J gave up 6 bases, with 13 bases separating them. The CDR3 consists of 14 residues. The germline V gene encodes CDR1 SEHNR and CDR2 FQNEAQ (reference sequence). Here the CDR3 DNA reads TGTGCCAGCAGCTCTTCAGCCGTTAGCAATGAGCAGTTCTTC. Translation gives CASSSSAVSNEQFF.

This chain links TRBV27 with TRBJ1-2; TRBD1 agrees at 7 bases. V gave up 5 bases and J gave up 8 bases; unmatched junction bases: 5. The germline V gene encodes CDR1 MNHEY and CDR2 SMNVEV (reference sequence). The CDR3 runs 12 residues. The CDR3: CASSQDRKGYTF. The CDR3 DNA sequence: TGTGCCAGCAGTCAGGACAGGAAGGGCTACACCTTC.

On this clone: An end of the junction does not agree with germline; a read error may underlie this. This rearrangement joins TRBV7-7 to TRBJ2-3; 10 bases are shared with TRBD2. The CDR3 is 16 amino acids. The germline CDR1 and CDR2 sequences are SSHAT and FNYEAQ (reference sequence). In nucleotides, the CDR3 is TGTGCTAGCAGCGCCTTAGCGGGGGGCAGTCGTAATACGCAGTATTTT. Residues: CASSALAGGSRNTQYF.

The chain is built from TRBV5-1 and TRBJ2-3; D possibly uses TRBD1 or TRBD2 (5 bases each). CDR3 length: 14 amino acids. Germline lookup yields CDR1 SGHRS and CDR2 YFSETQ. The V end lost 1 base, the J end lost 2 bases, and 8 bases lay between the germline ends. The chain's CDR3 is CASSLYGTTDTQYF. The CDR3 coding sequence is TGCGCCAGCAGCTTGTACGGGACCACAGATACGCAGTATTTT.

This clone has only a few counts. A much larger clone sits a single nucleotide away, making a read error possible. CDR3: CAWSGSGGGYEQYF. The CDR3 nucleotides read TGTGCCTGGAGTGGCAGCGGGGGAGGTTACGAGCAGTACTTC. The rearrangement uses TRBV30 and TRBJ2-7, with 8 bases identical to TRBD2. The CDR3 runs to 14 residues. V was clipped by 1 base and J by 4 bases; unmatched bases: 6. From germline, CDR1 is GTSNPN and CDR2 SVGIG (reference sequence).

This clone was picked up a small number of times. V usage is TRBV9 and J usage is TRBJ2-3, with D perhaps assigned TRBD1 or TRBD2 (5 bases each). The germline CDR1 and CDR2 sequences are SGDLS and YYNGEE. V lost 3 bases and J lost 4, with 12 bases in between. The CDR3 is 14 amino acids. DNA for the CDR3: TGTGCCAGCAGCGACAGTAGAGGGGCAGATACGCAGTATTTT. It yields the protein CASSDSRGADTQYF.

This clone was picked up a small number of times. The chain carries TRBV10-3 and TRBJ2-7; TRBD2 matches 9 bases. This CDR3 has 13 amino acids. V dropped 6 bases and J dropped 6; count of bases not matched to a gene: 6. From germline, CDR1 is ENHRY and CDR2 SYGVKD. CDR3 residues: CAIRVAGVGEQYF. CDR3 DNA sequence: TGTGCCATCAGGGTAGCGGGAGTGGGCGAGCAGTACTTC.

The chain recombines TRBV5-1 with TRBJ1-2; TRBD1 might be the D (5 bases). Germline lookup yields CDR1 SGHRS and CDR2 YFSETQ. This CDR3 spans 13 amino acids. The V gene lost 5 bases and the J gene lost 3 bases, with 11 bases spanning the gap. The CDR3 DNA sequence: TGCGCCAGCAGACTCGACAGCGACTATGGCTACACCTTC. Its protein product is CASRLDSDYGYTF. The entire variable domain, with the rest obtained from reference TRBV5-1 and TRBJ1-2, is as follows: KAGVTQTPRYLIKTRGQQVTLSCSPISGHRSVSWYQQTPGQGLQFLFEYFSETQRNKGNFPGRFSGRQFSNSRSEMNVSTLELGDSALYLCASRLDSDYGYTFGSGTRLTVV.

CDR3 residues: CASSLRGENIQYF. CDR3 nucleotides: TGTGCCAGCAGCTTGAGGGGAGAGAACATTCAGTACTTC. The rearrangement uses TRBV5-6 and TRBJ2-4; D tentatively fits TRBD1 or TRBD2 (5 bases each). Germline V CDR1 and CDR2: SGHDT, YYEEEE. Trimming pared 1 base from V and 7 bases from J, leaving 9 bases between. This CDR3 comprises 13 residues.

This clone has just a few counts. The rearrangement links TRBV7-3 to TRBJ2-1; 7 bases map to TRBD2. This CDR3 is 16 amino acids long. The ends lost 0 bases at V and 3 bases at J; junction bases unmatched: 5. The V gene's germline CDR1 is SGHTA and CDR2 FQGTGA. The CDR3 DNA is TGTGCCAGCAGCTTAACGTTGTCTAGCGGCTACAATGAGCAGTTCTTC. Its translation is CASSLTLSSGYNEQFF.